Described below is a single T cell receptor (beta chain) sequence and its context. No antigen is known for it. The sample belongs to a study of a mutant IDH1 vaccine in newly diagnosed glioma. Study-wide background: Vaccines were begun 4-6 weeks after radiotherapy alone, or with temozolomide cycles.

This CDR3 is built from 15 residues. V lost 0 bases, J lost 7 bases, and 6 bases stayed unmatched. The germline V gene has CDR1 SGHTS and CDR2 YDEGEE. Assay: immunoSEQ multiplex PCR; the TCRdb copy retains only in-frame clones and omits some. Of around 130,000 clones in the sample, over 75% were seen once. Time point given: week 11, during vaccination. The content of each vaccine dose was 300 ug of mutant IDH1 20-mer peptide, and topical imiquimod accompanied it. The clonotype was recovered from a man in his forties with glioma. Source: PBMCs, taken from a glioma patient whose treatment included an IDH1 peptide vaccine. The rearrangement joins TRBV5-8 to TRBJ1-4, with 7 bases that match TRBD1. CDR3 coding DNA: TGTGCCAGCAGCTTGGGTACAGGGGTGGGTGAAAAACTGTTTTTT. This translates into CASSLGTGVGEKLFF.